This T cell receptor beta chain was recovered during a study of OX40 agonist ivuxolimab in advanced cancers. Overall study context: Patient treatment consisted of intravenous ivuxolimab administration every 2 weeks at 0.01 to 10 mg/kg. People who had prior anti-PD-1, anti-PD-L1 or anti-CTLA-4 therapy could take part, and roughly 40% had some.

General study points: The authors did not determine the antigen specificity of the expanded peripheral T cells.

Trimming shortened V by 4 bases and J by 9 bases, and 13 bases separated the two germline ends. Germline lookup yields CDR1 KGHSH and CDR2 LQKENI. There are 13 residues in the CDR3. Of note for this clone: Its antigen remains unidentified.

Systemic immunosuppression or autoimmune disease history was grounds to exclude patients. The repertoire was sequenced with immunoSEQ multiplex PCR; TCRdb's copy has only in-frame clones and lacks some. This sample has 98,000 or so clones; roughly 91% occur once, and the top ten carry approximately 2.5%. The TCR was taken from an adult with an advanced solid tumor such as melanoma, head and neck, liver or kidney cancer. V and J are TRBV18 and TRBJ1-5; D is uncertain. Here the sequenced sample was CD4+ or CD8+ T cells sorted from blood, taken in a trial of the OX40 agonist ivuxolimab. The CDR3 reads CASSRYQAGPQHF. The CDR3 DNA reads TGTGCCAGCTCACGTTACCAAGCAGGGCCCCAGCATTTT. The whole variable domain, remainder taken from reference TRBV18 and TRBJ1-5, is NAGVMQNPRHLVRRRGQEARLRCSPMKGHSHVYWYRQLPEEGLKFMVYLQKENIIDESGMPKERFSAEFPKEGPSILRIQQVVRGDSAAYFCASSRYQAGPQHFGDGTRLSIL.